This record looks at one T cell receptor beta chain sequence and its context. Its antigen is still unknown. This table comes from immunoSEQ multiplex PCR, and its TCRdb copy is limited to in-frame clones, with some not included. The table records more than 4,500 clones, around 72% of them present only once. Per the germline V gene, CDR1 is GTSNPN and CDR2 is SVGIG (reference sequence). The CDR3 contains 14 residues. The V and J ends lost 3 bases and 2 bases respectively, with 11 bases between them. This tumor tissue came from a pretreatment baseline collection. The sample is drawn from a study of circulating tumor DNA in untreated peripheral T-cell lymphoma. Study-level points and caveats: Tumor-specific clonotypes: identified in 75% to 80% of patients, 85% to 90% of baseline tissues.

Sequencing was carried out using tumor tissue. The sequence came from a human donor with peripheral T-cell lymphoma. This chain links TRBV30 with TRBJ1-5; tentatively, D is TRBD1 (5 bases). CDR3 in amino acids: CAWRAGAGNQPQHF. Here the CDR3 DNA reads TGTGCCTGGAGGGCCGGGGCGGGCAATCAGCCCCAGCATTTT. The whole variable domain, filled in from reference TRBV30 and TRBJ1-5, reads SQTIHQWPATLVQPVGSPLSLECTVEGTSNPNLYWYRQAAGRGLQLLFYSVGIGQISSEVPQNLSASRPQDRQFILSSKKLLLSDSGFYLCAWRAGAGNQPQHFGDGTRLSIL.